The sequence of this TCR beta chain was determined in a study of graft-versus-host responses after intestinal transplantation. Study details: The transplants performed in recipients were multivisceral, liver-intestinal, or isolated intestinal. Each recipient received anti-thymocyte globulin induction, then tacrolimus and steroids for 2 to 3 years.

Germline-derived CDR1 and CDR2 are MDHEN and SYDVKM. The CDR3 has 16 residues. V shed 5 bases and J 8 bases; nucleotides not matched to a gene: 9. With respect to this clone: Its antigen is unidentified.

The study, taken as a whole, reports: Recipient marrow held GvH clones, some first seen in ileum or blood.

Generated by immunoSEQ multiplex PCR, the TCRdb table keeps only in-frame clones and is missing some. The sample shows some 90,000 clones, around 90% of them seen only once. The sequence was collected from a human donor who was the organ donor for an intestinal transplant. The starting material was unstimulated CD8+ T cells sorted from spleen or lymph node cells, obtained before transplant. The chain combines TRBV28 with TRBJ2-1, with 13 bases lining up with TRBD2. CDR3 DNA: TGTGCCAGCAGTCTCGCCGGGACTAGCGGGGACCATGAGCAGTTCTTC. Translating it yields CASSLAGTSGDHEQFF.